This T cell receptor beta chain originates from a study of OX40 agonist ivuxolimab in advanced cancers. Study background: A partial response was reached by three patients: one with hepatocellular carcinoma and two with cutaneous melanoma.

Points on this clone: As yet, its antigen is unknown.

Study results and caveats: At 0.1 to 3.0 mg/kg and by week 6, CD4+ and CD8+ T cells in the blood had expanded clonally. Averaging showed that CD8+ T cells had more expanded clones than CD4+ did.

Libraries were prepared by immunoSEQ multiplex PCR; TCRdb keeps only in-frame clonotypes and omits some of them. The sample lists some 110,000 clones, less than 95% seen once, with roughly 0.85% in the top ten. V was pared by 6 bases and J by 3 bases, with 14 bases between. The CDR3 spans 14 residues. The germline gives CDR1 SGHRS, CDR2 YFSETQ. Excluded were patients having autoimmune disease history or systemic immunosuppression. The V gene is TRBV5-1, the J gene TRBJ2-3; D tentatively reads TRBD1 or TRBD2 (5 bases each). This receptor was obtained from an adult with an advanced solid tumor such as melanoma, head and neck, liver or kidney cancer. The source was CD4+ or CD8+ T cells sorted from blood, collected in a trial of the OX40 agonist ivuxolimab. CDR3 coding DNA: TGCGCCAGCACCCTTGGGGGTGTAACAGATACGCAGTATTTT. It specifies CASTLGGVTDTQYF.